These 21 T cell receptor beta chains share one sample of origin, sequenced in a study of blood T cell repertoires in COVID-19. Sequencing was performed with immunoSEQ multiplex PCR; in TCRdb, only in-frame clones are kept and a portion is missing. The sample carries roughly 200,000 clones, about four fifths recorded once. Source material: peripheral blood. Every receptor here comes from a woman aged 40-49 years with COVID-19, enrolled during active disease.

This chain uses TRBV5-1 with TRBJ2-7, with 8 positions matching TRBD2. J was trimmed by 5 bases and V by 4 bases; bases with no gene match: 8. Germline CDR1 reads SGHRS; CDR2 reads YFSETQ. The CDR3 has 14 amino acids. The DNA for the CDR3 is TGCGCCAGCAGCCTTGAGCGGGAGTCGGACGAGCAGTACTTC. Translated, it gives CASSLERESDEQYF.

The chain is built from TRBV6-5 and TRBJ2-1; D remains unclear. V lost 6 bases and J 3 bases, leaving 15 bases between the germline ends. Germline values: CDR1 MNHEY, CDR2 SVGAGI. The CDR3 is 15 residues long. DNA of the CDR3: TGTGCCAGCAGCGCCGCTCCCAGTTTCTACAATGAGCAGTTCTTC. It yields the protein CASSAAPSFYNEQFF.

The chain has TRBV20-1 and TRBJ1-2; D ambiguous. Trimming removed 5 bases at V and 1 base at J, with 5 bases between. The CDR3 runs 11 residues. Germline V CDR1 and CDR2: DFQATT, SNEGSKA (reference sequence). The CDR3 sequence: CSAEHNYGYTF. The CDR3 DNA reads TGCAGTGCTGAACATAACTATGGCTACACCTTC.

This rearrangement joins TRBV27 to TRBJ1-4; D possibly corresponds to TRBD1 (6 bases). CDR3 length equals 13 residues. V gave up 3 bases and J gave up 8 bases, with 10 bases separating them. The V gene's germline CDR1 is MNHEY and CDR2 SMNVEV (reference sequence). The CDR3 sequence: CASSLGAMEKLFF. As DNA, the CDR3 is TGTGCCAGCAGTTTGGGGGCCATGGAAAAACTGTTTTTT.

The chain links TRBV28 to TRBJ1-2; 9 nucleotides align to TRBD1. Germline V gene lookup returns CDR1 MDHEN and CDR2 SYDVKM. Unmatched junction bases numbered 9, after V lost 3 bases and J lost 7 bases. The CDR3 extends over 15 amino acids. The CDR3 is CASSLALPTGGGYTF. Here the CDR3 DNA reads TGTGCCAGCAGTTTGGCCCTGCCGACAGGGGGTGGCTACACCTTC.

The genes are TRBV19 and TRBJ1-1; no clear D gene. The germline V gene encodes CDR1 LNHDA and CDR2 SQIVND (reference sequence). V lost 1 base to trimming and J lost 1 base, with 10 bases between them. This CDR3 comprises 15 residues. This CDR3 reads CASSIAGFRNTEAFF. CDR3 bases: TGTGCCAGTAGTATAGCTGGCTTCAGGAACACTGAAGCTTTCTTT.

This clone appeared once. The rearrangement joins TRBV9 to TRBJ2-6, with D unclear. The CDR3 is 17 residues long. Trimming removed 1 base from V and 1 base from J, with 12 bases in between. Germline V CDR1 and CDR2: SGDLS, YYNGEE. CDR3 sequence (DNA): TGTGCCAGCAGCGTACAAATCGGAGAATCTGGGGCCAACGTCCTGACTTTC. Its protein is CASSVQIGESGANVLTF.

The genes are TRBV19 and TRBJ2-3; D perhaps matches TRBD2 (5 bases). The V end lost 4 bases, the J end lost 4 bases, and 9 bases lay between the germline ends. The CDR3 is made up of 13 amino acids. Germline V gene data show CDR1 as LNHDA and CDR2 as SQIVND (reference sequence). The CDR3 spells CASSTGLADTQYF. The CDR3 region has the DNA TGTGCCAGTAGTACCGGACTGGCAGATACGCAGTATTTT.

J is TRBJ2-2 and V is TRBV7-9, with TRBD2 matching over 7 bases. This CDR3 region has 14 residues. Germline V gene lookup returns CDR1 SEHNR and CDR2 FQNEAQ (reference sequence). Trimming removed 2 bases from V and 5 bases from J; junction bases left unmatched: 2. CDR3 nucleotides: TGTGCCAGCAGCTTACTGGGAGGGACCGGGGAGCTGTTTTTT. Amino acid sequence: CASSLLGGTGELFF.

V usage is TRBV7-8 and J usage is TRBJ2-2, with 9 bases matching TRBD2. Looked up from germline, CDR1 is SGHVS and CDR2 is FQNEAQ. CDR3 length: 17 residues. V gave up 2 bases and J gave up 8 bases; unmatched junction bases: 12. The CDR3, as DNA: TGTGCCAGCAGCTTAATGATCGTTAGCGGGAGAAGAGGGGAGCTGTTTTTT. This translates into CASSLMIVSGRRGELFF.

The rearrangement links TRBV13 to TRBJ2-3, with a weak D call TRBD1 (6 bases). Germline V gives CDR1 PRHDT, CDR2 FYEKMQ (reference sequence). Trimming removed 3 bases from V and 5 bases from J, with 9 bases in between. The length of the CDR3 is 13 residues. The CDR3 DNA follows: TGTGCCAGCAGCTTGGCCAGGGGAGATACGCAGTATTTT. Translation gives CASSLARGDTQYF. The whole variable domain, filled in from reference TRBV13 and TRBJ2-3, reads AAGVIQSPRHLIKEKRETATLKCYPIPRHDTVYWYQQGPGQDPQFLISFYEKMQSDKGSIPDRFSAQQFSDYHSELNMSSLELGDSALYFCASSLARGDTQYFGPGTRLTVL.

The rearrangement links TRBV10-3 to TRBJ2-7; 9 bases map to TRBD1. The junction had 14 bases not matched to a gene; V was cut back by 10 bases and J by 4 bases. The CDR3 is 15 amino acids. CDR1 ENHRY and CDR2 SYGVKD come from the germline V gene. The CDR3 nucleotides are TGTGCCACCTTAAACCGGGACAGGGATCTTTACGAGCAGTACGTC. This translates into CATLNRDRDLYEQYV.

Of note for this clone: Other DNA sequences in the same sample also yield this CDR3. The genes are TRBV29-1 and TRBJ2-5, with a weak D call TRBD1 (5 bases). Per the germline V gene, CDR1 is SQVTM and CDR2 is ANQGSEA. V gave up 4 bases and J gave up 2 bases, with 8 bases separating them. The CDR3 length is 12 residues. CDR3: CSVVRGQETQYF. CDR3 coding DNA: TGCAGCGTTGTAAGGGGACAAGAGACCCAGTACTTC.

The chain carries TRBV2 and TRBJ2-7; 8 nucleotides match TRBD1. The CDR3 loop spans 14 amino acids. Trimming at V came to 4 bases and at J to 3 bases, leaving 5 bases not matched to a gene. Germline loops: CDR1 SNHLY, CDR2 FYNNEI. The CDR3: CASSVTGQGYEQYV. The CDR3 bases are TGTGCCAGCAGTGTCACAGGACAGGGCTACGAGCAGTACGTC.

The chain joins TRBV2 to TRBJ2-1; 10 nucleotides match TRBD2. Germline V gives CDR1 SNHLY, CDR2 FYNNEI. V dropped 6 bases and J dropped 7; count of bases not matched to a gene: 18. The CDR3 length is 18 residues. CDR3 in amino acids: CASRALVAGAGGANEQFF. In nucleotides, the CDR3 is TGTGCCAGCAGAGCCCTAGTCGCGGGAGCGGGGGGGGCGAATGAGCAGTTCTTC.

This clone showed up many times. The chain links TRBV9 to TRBJ2-5; 9 positions match TRBD1. Germline V gene data show CDR1 as SGDLS and CDR2 as YYNGEE. The CDR3 length is 15 residues. The ends lost 6 bases at V and 4 bases at J; junction bases unmatched: 10. The CDR3 sequence: CASNGGQGPRETQYF. The CDR3, as DNA: TGTGCCAGCAATGGGGGACAGGGACCAAGAGAGACCCAGTACTTC.

This chain links TRBV23-1 with TRBJ2-1, with 8 positions matching TRBD2. TRBV23-1 is filed as an ORF, its function uncertain. The CDR3 covers 15 residues. The trim removed 4 bases at V and 7 bases at J, leaving 9 bases unmatched. In DNA, the CDR3 is TGCGCCAGCAGTCCTCGTTGGGGCGGGGGGAATGAGCAGTTCTTC. This gives the protein CASSPRWGGGNEQFF.

J is TRBJ1-6 and V is TRBV6-6; 10 nucleotides agree with TRBD1. Looked up from germline, CDR1 is MNHNY and CDR2 is SVGAGI (reference sequence). The V gene end was trimmed by 5 bases and the J gene end by 5 bases; junction bases not matched to a gene: 3. This CDR3 has 15 residues. The CDR3 spells CASSPGTGDNSPLHF. CDR3 nucleotides: TGTGCCAGCAGTCCTGGGACAGGGGATAATTCACCCCTCCACTTT.

The DNA for the CDR3 is TGTGCCAGCAGCCAAGACCCACTAGCGGGAGTTCACGAGCAGTACTTC. Translating gives CASSQDPLAGVHEQYF. J is TRBJ2-7 and V is TRBV4-2, with 11 bases identical to TRBD2. This CDR3 has 16 residues. CDR1 LGHNA and CDR2 YNFKEQ come from the germline V gene. V was clipped by 0 bases and J by 5 bases; unmatched bases: 6.

The chain links TRBV7-2 to TRBJ2-1; 11 nucleotides agree with TRBD2. The CDR3 covers 15 residues. Trimming at V came to 4 bases and at J to 4 bases, leaving 3 bases not matched to a gene. Germline V gene data show CDR1 as SGHTA and CDR2 as FQGNSA. The CDR3 DNA reads TGTGCCAGCAGCTCTAGCGGGGGGACATACAATGAGCAGTTCTTC. This sequence encodes CASSSSGGTYNEQFF.

CDR3 sequence: CASSQDLVQETQYF. CDR3 DNA sequence: TGTGCCAGCAGCCAAGATCTTGTCCAAGAGACCCAGTACTTC. V and J are TRBV14 and TRBJ2-5, with no clear D. The germline V and J ends were trimmed by 0 bases and 1 base, with 6 bases remaining between them. This CDR3 contains 14 residues. Germline V gives CDR1 SGHDN, CDR2 FVKESK.